Listed below are T cell receptor beta chains from one sample, sequenced in a study of human T cells and chemical hapten exposure. TCRdb re-called the RACE reads through MiXCR, storing one row per CDR3 protein. Here the sample spans over 130,000 distinct CDR3 sequences, about 12% being singletons. Sample: whole blood, taken in connection with sensitization to the hapten diphenylcyclopropenone (DPC). The receptors derive from a woman between 45 and 60 years old with alopecia areata. Some clones in this sample may be carry-over from other donors' samples. Each CDR3 is given with its conserved first and last residue. The D gene is left open where the match is weak. Rows may omit the clone size; those that give it use once, few, many or a size class.

J: TRBJ1-1
size: -
V: TRBV7-9
D: TRBD1
DNA: TGTGCCAGCAGCTGGGACAGGGAAGCTTTCTTT
CDR3: CASSWDREAFF

J: TRBJ1-5
size: few
V: TRBV6-1
D: -
DNA: TGTGCCAGCAGATCGGGCATGCCGCCCCAGCATTTT
CDR3: CASRSGMPPQHF

J: TRBJ2-4
size: many
V: TRBV6-1
D: -
DNA: TGTGCCAGCAGTGAAAGCGGACACAAAGCCAAAAACATTCAGTACTTC
CDR3: CASSESGHKAKNIQYF

J: TRBJ1-6
size: many
V: TRBV20-1
D: TRBD1
DNA: TGCAGTGCTAGAGGCTTACACCGGGACAGGGCTCATTCACCCCTCCACTTT
CDR3: CSARGLHRDRAHSPLHF

J: TRBJ2-7
size: -
V: TRBV28
D: -
DNA: TGTGCCAGCAGTCGGAGTACAGGTCAACTCTACGAGCACTACTTC
CDR3: CASSRSTGQLYEHYF

J: TRBJ2-2
size: -
V: TRBV5-1
D: -
DNA: TGCGCCAGCAGCCCGCGGACCACGAACACCGGGGAGCTGTTTTTT
CDR3: CASSPRTTNTGELFF

J: TRBJ2-5
size: -
V: TRBV6-5
D: -
DNA: TGTGCCAGCAGTTACTCGGGAGTGGGGCAAGAGACCCAGTACTTC
CDR3: CASSYSGVGQETQYF

J: TRBJ2-5
size: many
V: TRBV21-1
D: -
DNA: TGTGCCAGCAGCAAAGTCGATGGGGGAGAATTCGGACCACAAGAGACCCAGTACTTC
CDR3: CASSKVDGGEFGPQETQYF

J: TRBJ1-1
size: -
V: TRBV7-3
D: -
DNA: TGTGCCAGCAGCCCCCAGGGTGGGGGGTACACTGAAGCTTTCTTT
CDR3: CASSPQGGGYTEAFF

J: TRBJ2-3
size: few
V: TRBV2
D: -
DNA: TGTGCCAGCAGTGAACTGGTAACGCAGTATTTT
CDR3: CASSELVTQYF

J: TRBJ2-2
size: -
V: TRBV18
D: -
DNA: TGTGCCAGCTCACCTACCAGTATTAACACCGGGGAGCTGTTTTTT
CDR3: CASSPTSINTGELFF

J: TRBJ2-7
size: -
V: TRBV29-1
D: -
DNA: TGCAGCGTTGAAGGAGCCGCCTACGAGCAGTACTTC
CDR3: CSVEGAAYEQYF

J: TRBJ2-7
size: -
V: TRBV10-2
D: -
DNA: TGCGCCAGCACTCACCAGGGCGAGCAGTACTTC
CDR3: CASTHQGEQYF

J: TRBJ2-1
size: few
V: TRBV19
D: TRBD1
DNA: TGTGCCAGTAGTAGGGGGACAGGGGCGACCAGCTCCTACAATGAGCAGTTCTTC
CDR3: CASSRGTGATSSYNEQFF

J: TRBJ1-4
size: -
V: TRBV28
D: -
DNA: TGTGCCAGCAGTTTCGGGGTCGAAAAACTGTTTTTT
CDR3: CASSFGVEKLFF

J: TRBJ1-1
size: many
V: TRBV28
D: TRBD1
DNA: TGTGCCAGCAGAGGACAGGGCAGAGCTGAAGCTTTCTTT
CDR3: CASRGQGRAEAFF

J: TRBJ2-1
size: -
V: TRBV7-9
D: -
DNA: TGTGCCAGCAGCTGGGAATACAATGAGCAGTTCTTC
CDR3: CASSWEYNEQFF

J: TRBJ2-2
size: few
V: TRBV12-3/TRBV12-4
D: -
DNA: TGTGCCAGCAGTTTATACACGTACACCGGGGAGCTGTTTTTT
CDR3: CASSLYTYTGELFF

J: TRBJ2-3
size: few
V: TRBV29-1
D: -
DNA: TGCAGCGTGTTTCAGGGGACAGATACGCAGTATTTT
CDR3: CSVFQGTDTQYF

J: TRBJ2-7
size: few
V: TRBV20-1
D: TRBD2
DNA: TGCAGTGCTCACACGGTTGGAGCGGGAGATAACCCCCCCTACGAGCAGTACTTC
CDR3: CSAHTVGAGDNPPYEQYF